This T cell receptor (beta chain) was identified in a study of CD8 T cells in Susac syndrome. The RNA, 0.5 to 1 ug, was put through reverse transcription using random hexamers. TCRdb itself ran the immunoSEQ multiplex PCR reads through MiXCR, one entry per CDR3 protein. The sample has around 300,000 distinct CDR3 sequences, almost 85% seen once. The CDR3 is made up of 15 amino acids. With 2 bases removed from V and 7 bases from J, the gap between germline ends came to 12 bases. Germline assignment: CDR1 MGHDK and CDR2 SYGVNS. The source of this sequence is a human donor with multiple sclerosis. V usage is TRBV25-1 and J usage is TRBJ1-6; the D is unclear. The sample comprised CD8+ T cells from PBMCs. Written as DNA, the CDR3 is TGTGCCAGCAGTGAAGGGGTGACAACAAATTCACCCCTCCACTTT. Translating gives CASSEGVTTNSPLHF.